One sample yielded the 30 T cell receptor beta chains listed below, sequenced in a study of CD8+ T cells in alopecia areata. Noted treatment: oral pan-JAK inhibitor, 5-10 mg twice daily. Investigators isolated RNA and reverse transcribed it into cDNA to act as the sequencing template. Sequencing was performed with immunoSEQ multiplex PCR; in TCRdb, only in-frame clones are kept and a portion is missing. The data show approximately 280,000 clones, 55% to 70% seen once. The material was CD4+ T cells sorted from blood, obtained at week 24, from a patient treated with tofacitinib. The receptors were gathered from a human donor with alopecia areata.

The chain carries TRBV25-1 and TRBJ1-5, with D tentatively TRBD1 (5 bases). The CDR3 is 15 amino acids. The ends were cut back, 5 bases at V and 0 bases at J, with 11 bases in the middle. Germline CDR1 and CDR2: MGHDK and SYGVNS. This CDR3 reads CASSSGRYSNQPQHF. In DNA, the CDR3 is TGTGCCAGCAGTTCGGGACGGTATAGCAATCAGCCCCAGCATTTT.

There are a few counts of this clone. V is TRBV30 and J is TRBJ2-3; D is undetermined. Germline V CDR1 and CDR2: GTSNPN, SVGIG (reference sequence). The CDR3 has 11 amino acids. V lost 4 bases to trimming and J lost 6 bases, with 8 bases between them. The CDR3 loop reads CAWTVGDTQYF. CDR3 DNA: TGTGCCTGGACGGTGGGGGATACGCAGTATTTT.

This clone was seen only a few times. V usage is TRBV30 and J usage is TRBJ1-1; D perhaps matches TRBD1 (6 bases). Trimming took off 1 base at V and 3 bases at J, with 12 bases between the two ends. The germline gives CDR1 GTSNPN, CDR2 SVGIG (reference sequence). The CDR3 covers 14 residues. CDR3 sequence reads: CAWSGGPGDTEAFF. The CDR3 coding sequence is TGTGCCTGGAGTGGGGGACCAGGGGACACTGAAGCTTTCTTT.

This clone appeared a few times. V is TRBV28 and J is TRBJ2-5; possible D gene TRBD2, 6 bases. CDR3 length: 14 amino acids. Trimming removed 3 bases at V and 5 bases at J, with 13 bases between. Germline V gene data show CDR1 as MDHEN and CDR2 as SYDVKM. Written as DNA, the CDR3 is TGTGCCAGCAGTTTCCACGGGGGAGAGGAGACCCAGTACTTC. It translates to CASSFHGGEETQYF.

The chain recombines TRBV7-2 with TRBJ2-7; D not certain. The germline CDR1 and CDR2 sequences are SGHTA and FQGNSA. The V gene lost 1 base and the J gene lost 9 bases, with 13 bases spanning the gap. The CDR3 sequence is 13 residues long. CDR3 in DNA: TGTGCCAGCAGCTTAGAAGGCGGAATGGGGCAGTACTTC. Translated: CASSLEGGMGQYF.

CDR3 sequence: CASSLAGGGTEAFF. CDR3 DNA sequence: TGTGCCAGCAGCTTAGCAGGGGGTGGCACTGAAGCTTTCTTT. The genes are TRBV5-4 and TRBJ1-1, with 7 bases that match TRBD1. The CDR3 is made up of 14 amino acids. Germline assignment: CDR1 SGHNT and CDR2 YYREEE (reference sequence). Trimming at V came to 2 bases and at J to 4 bases, leaving 5 bases not matched to a gene.

Here the CDR3 DNA reads TGTGCCAGCAGCTTAGCTGGTGCGGGGCGGAGGGAGCTGTTTTTT. Translated: CASSLAGAGRRELFF. This rearrangement joins TRBV7-2 to TRBJ2-2; D might be TRBD2 (6 bases). The CDR3 covers 15 residues. V lost 0 bases and J lost 9, with 14 bases in between. CDR1 and CDR2 from the germline V gene are SGHTA and FQGNSA.

A few counts support this clone. This chain links TRBV7-2 with TRBJ2-1, with 8 positions matching TRBD2. This CDR3 comprises 16 residues. V shed 2 bases, J shed 0 bases, and the junction held 3 bases outside the gene matches. Germline lookup yields CDR1 SGHTA and CDR2 FQGNSA. CDR3 DNA sequence: TGTGCCAGCAGCTTACGTCGGGGGGGCTCCTACAATGAGCAGTTCTTC. This translates into CASSLRRGGSYNEQFF.

This clone was detected a few times. V is TRBV4-1 and J is TRBJ1-6; 7 bases are shared with TRBD1. The CDR3 length is 21 residues. CDR1 and CDR2 from the germline V gene are MGHRA and YSYEKL. After removal of 4 bases from V and 0 bases from J, the junction contained 18 bases not matched to a gene. DNA for the CDR3: TGCGCCAGCAGCCCCGGAGCCACCGGGACAGTTCTCAGCTCCTATAATTCACCCCTCCACTTT. Translated, it gives CASSPGATGTVLSSYNSPLHF.

A few counts support this clone. This chain links TRBV4-2 with TRBJ1-2; D remains unclear. Deletions cut 2 bases from V and 6 bases from J, with 19 bases between. Germline lookup yields CDR1 LGHNA and CDR2 YNFKEQ. The length of the CDR3 is 16 residues. The CDR3 region is CASSQSHSLTMDGYTF. Here the CDR3 DNA reads TGTGCCAGCAGCCAAAGTCACAGCCTGACTATGGATGGCTACACCTTC.

The CDR3 DNA reads TGTGCCTGGAGGCAGGGGATGGCCCAGTACTTC. This sequence encodes CAWRQGMAQYF. This chain uses TRBV30 with TRBJ2-5; a weak D match, TRBD1 (6 bases). V was trimmed by 3 bases and J by 9 bases, leaving 11 bases between them. CDR1 is GTSNPN, CDR2 SVGIG, per germline (reference sequence). The CDR3 extends over 11 amino acids.

This chain connects TRBV2 to TRBJ2-1; tentative D call: TRBD2 (5 bases). V shed 2 bases and J shed 5 bases, with 13 bases lying between them. The CDR3 contains 15 residues. Looked up from germline, CDR1 is SNHLY and CDR2 is FYNNEI. This chain's CDR3 is CASSERGPLDNEQFF. CDR3 coding DNA: TGTGCCAGCAGTGAACGCGGGCCTCTGGACAATGAGCAGTTCTTC. The entire variable domain, with the rest obtained from reference TRBV2 and TRBJ2-1, is as follows: EPEVTQTPSHQVTQMGQEVILRCVPISNHLYFYWYRQILGQKVEFLVSFYNNEISEKSEIFDDQFSVERPDGSNFTLKIRSTKLEDSAMYFCASSERGPLDNEQFFGPGTRLTVL.

This clone has just a few counts. The V and J genes are TRBV6-6 and TRBJ2-2; 11 bases are shared with TRBD1. Trimming removed 2 bases from V and 3 bases from J; junction bases left unmatched: 2. In germline, CDR1 is MNHNY, CDR2 SVGAGI (reference sequence). CDR3 length equals 16 residues. The CDR3 nucleotides read TGTGCCAGCAGTTACGCGGGACAGGGGGACACCGGGGAGCTGTTTTTT. It codes for CASSYAGQGDTGELFF.

V is TRBV19 and J is TRBJ1-1; TRBD1 might be the D (6 bases). The germline V gene has CDR1 LNHDA and CDR2 SQIVND (reference sequence). CDR3 length: 13 amino acids. V was clipped by 4 bases and J by 0 bases, with 6 bases between them. This chain's CDR3 is CASSRQVNTEAFF. The CDR3 DNA reads as TGTGCCAGTAGTAGACAGGTGAACACTGAAGCTTTCTTT.

Only a few counts were recorded for this clone. The chain is built from TRBV7-2 and TRBJ2-7, with D perhaps TRBD1 or TRBD2 (5 bases each). Looked up from germline, CDR1 is SGHTA and CDR2 is FQGNSA. V gave up 4 bases and J gave up 1 base, with 11 bases separating them. The CDR3 length is 14 residues. This CDR3 reads CASSWDGVSYEQYF. As DNA, the CDR3 is TGTGCCAGCAGCTGGGACGGAGTTTCCTACGAGCAGTACTTC.

The sample holds one count of this clone. The rearrangement links TRBV9 to TRBJ1-4; no clear D. CDR1 SGDLS and CDR2 YYNGEE come from the germline V gene. This CDR3 is built from 12 residues. V lost 0 bases to trimming and J lost 13 bases, with 10 bases between them. In nucleotides, the CDR3 is TGTGCCAGCAGCGTAGGGTCGGAGGGACTGTTTTTT. Residues: CASSVGSEGLFF.

This chain connects TRBV30 to TRBJ1-5; a possible D gene is TRBD1 (6 bases). CDR1 and CDR2 (germline): GTSNPN, SVGIG (reference sequence). CDR3 length: 14 residues. With 4 bases removed from V and 0 bases from J, the gap between germline ends came to 10 bases. The CDR3 nucleotides read TGTGCCTGGACAAGGACAGATAGCAATCAGCCCCAGCATTTT. Protein: CAWTRTDSNQPQHF.

The chain has TRBV29-1 and TRBJ2-1; 9 nucleotides agree with TRBD1. CDR1 SQVTM and CDR2 ANQGSEA come from the germline V gene. The length of the CDR3 is 13 residues. After removal of 4 bases from V and 9 bases from J, the junction contained 7 bases not matched to a gene. The CDR3 loop reads CSVVAQGAGEQFF. CDR3 in DNA: TGCAGCGTTGTTGCACAGGGGGCGGGTGAGCAGTTCTTC.

The V call is TRBV7-2, the J call TRBJ2-7; 8 bases are a match to TRBD1. CDR1 is SGHTA, CDR2 FQGNSA, per germline. The CDR3 is 18 residues long. V lost 2 bases to trimming and J lost 6 bases; unmatched junction nucleotides: 18. This chain's CDR3 is CASSLSGAWRDRSREQYF. For the CDR3, the DNA is TGTGCCAGCAGCTTATCTGGGGCTTGGCGGGACAGGTCTCGCGAGCAGTACTTC.

V usage is TRBV15 and J usage is TRBJ2-1, with 10 bases lining up with TRBD1. Trimming at V came to 3 bases and at J to 1 base, leaving 12 bases not matched to a gene. Germline V CDR1 and CDR2: LNHNV, YYDKDF (reference sequence). This CDR3 has 19 amino acids. In DNA, the CDR3 is TGTGCCACCAGCAGGGGGTGGGACAGGGGCCCGTATTCCTACAATGAGCAGTTCTTC. It codes for CATSRGWDRGPYSYNEQFF.

V gene TRBV4-1 combines with J gene TRBJ2-1, with 7 bases fitting TRBD2. After removal of 3 bases from V and 15 bases from J, the junction contained 8 bases not matched to a gene. The CDR3 loop spans 12 amino acids. Germline V gene sequence: CDR1 MGHRA, CDR2 YSYEKL. This CDR3 is CASSHARGSRFF. CDR3 DNA sequence: TGCGCCAGCAGCCACGCGCGGGGGTCCCGGTTCTTC.

The rearrangement uses TRBV7-2 and TRBJ2-7, with a weak D call TRBD1 (6 bases). The V and J ends lost 6 bases and 2 bases respectively, with 17 bases between them. Germline CDR1 is SGHTA and CDR2 is FQGNSA. The CDR3 loop spans 15 amino acids. In nucleotides, the CDR3 is TGTGCCAGCAGACCAGGGGTTTATGAAACCTACGAGCAGTACTTC. Encoded protein: CASRPGVYETYEQYF.

The chain is built from TRBV28 and TRBJ1-2, with D perhaps TRBD1 (5 bases). The V end was cut by 6 bases, the J end by 7 bases, with 18 bases between. The CDR3 length is 14 residues. Germline CDR1 MDHEN, CDR2 SYDVKM. In DNA, the CDR3 is TGTGCCAGCAGCCCCGCAGGGTCTGAGTCTGGCTACACCTTC. This encodes CASSPAGSESGYTF.

The J gene is TRBJ1-1, the V gene TRBV7-2, with D uncertain. With 3 bases removed from V and 0 bases from J, the gap between germline ends came to 5 bases. The CDR3 is 13 residues long. Germline assignment: CDR1 SGHTA and CDR2 FQGNSA. The CDR3 region has the DNA TGTGCCAGCAGCTTCGGCCTGAACACTGAAGCTTTCTTT. Translation: CASSFGLNTEAFF.

The CDR3 sequence: CASSSGQAGSPLHF. CDR3 DNA: TGTGCCAGCAGCTCCGGACAGGCGGGTTCACCCCTCCACTTT. The V call is TRBV7-3, the J call TRBJ1-6; TRBD1 matches at 7 bases. V trimming: 4 bases; J trimming: 9 bases; junction bases outside the gene matches: 6. The CDR3 length is 14 residues. The V gene's germline CDR1 is SGHTA and CDR2 FQGTGA.

The chain carries TRBV7-9 and TRBJ2-7, with D perhaps matching TRBD2 (5 bases). CDR1 and CDR2 from the germline V gene are SEHNR and FQNEAQ (reference sequence). V was cut by 4 bases and J by 0 bases, with 19 bases left in between. This CDR3 is 17 amino acids long. The CDR3 DNA reads TGTGCCAGCAGCTCACTGACTACTCGGGGAAGCTCCTACGAGCAGTACTTC. Protein: CASSSLTTRGSSYEQYF.

V and J are TRBV29-1 and TRBJ2-2; TRBD1 matches at 9 bases. In germline, CDR1 is SQVTM, CDR2 ANQGSEA. After removal of 7 bases from V and 6 bases from J, the junction contained 3 bases not matched to a gene. This CDR3 has 12 residues. The CDR3 sequence: CSAGQGAGELFF. As DNA, the CDR3 is TGCAGCGCGGGACAGGGAGCCGGGGAGCTGTTTTTT.

This chain uses TRBV30 with TRBJ2-3, with D unresolved. The germline CDR1 and CDR2 sequences are GTSNPN and SVGIG (reference sequence). Trimming pared 0 bases from V and 0 bases from J, leaving 7 bases between. The CDR3 consists of 14 residues. The DNA for the CDR3 is TGTGCCTGGAGTGTCGATACTAGCACAGATACGCAGTATTTT. This gives the protein CAWSVDTSTDTQYF.

This sequence joins TRBV9 and TRBJ2-5; TRBD2 matches at 7 bases. The CDR3 consists of 14 residues. V was pared by 3 bases and J by 5 bases, with 7 bases of the junction left unmatched. From germline, CDR1 is SGDLS and CDR2 YYNGEE. The DNA of the CDR3 is TGTGCCAGCAGCGGTCGGGACTATTCGGAGACCCAGTACTTC. This gives the protein CASSGRDYSETQYF.

This clone came up a few times. The V and J genes are TRBV25-1 and TRBJ2-3; tentatively, D is TRBD2 (5 bases). Germline V gene data show CDR1 as MGHDK and CDR2 as SYGVNS. The CDR3 extends over 16 amino acids. With 5 bases removed from V and 2 bases from J, the gap between germline ends came to 17 bases. Here the CDR3 DNA reads TGTGCCAGCAGTAACGACTATCCCCCCTTCACAGATACGCAGTATTTT. Amino acid sequence: CASSNDYPPFTDTQYF.